A single sample is the source of the 21 T cell receptor beta chains below, sequenced in a study of control samples from healthy donors and cancer patients. The method was immunoSEQ multiplex PCR; TCRdb's version includes in-frame clones alone and lacks a portion of them. The sample has around 130,000 clones; 70% to 90% are singletons. Sample: blood. These receptors were taken from a man in his forties or fifties in good health.

The table lists this clone with a count of one. The chain couples TRBV27 to TRBJ2-7; D is uncertain. CDR1 and CDR2 from the germline V gene are MNHEY and SMNVEV (reference sequence). V lost 4 bases to trimming and J lost 3 bases, with 4 bases between them. The CDR3 spans 11 residues. CDR3 sequence: CASSSGYEQYF. The CDR3 DNA reads TGTGCCAGCAGTTCGGGCTACGAGCAGTACTTC.

This chain uses TRBV5-6 with TRBJ1-4; 9 positions match TRBD1. This CDR3 is 15 amino acids long. Germline V gene data show CDR1 as SGHDT and CDR2 as YYEEEE. Trimming cost V 4 bases and J 7 bases; bases outside gene matches: 8. CDR3 sequence (DNA): TGTGCCAGCAGCCCGGGGGGACAGGGCGGTGAAAAACTGTTTTTT. It encodes CASSPGGQGGEKLFF.

The V and J genes are TRBV2 and TRBJ1-1; D not resolved. V lost 6 bases and J lost 1, with 9 bases in between. The CDR3 contains 13 residues. CDR1 SNHLY and CDR2 FYNNEI come from the germline V gene. CDR3 bases: TGTGCCAGCAGGGCGGACGGGAACACTGAAGCTTTCTTT. Its protein product is CASRADGNTEAFF.

The rearrangement uses TRBV10-1 and TRBJ1-2, with D uncertain. V shed 7 bases and J shed 2 bases, with 17 bases lying between them. This CDR3 region has 15 residues. Germline V lookup: CDR1 WNHNN, CDR2 SYGVQD (reference sequence). The CDR3 sequence is CASKGEAGTNYGYTF. The CDR3 DNA reads as TGCGCCAGCAAGGGCGAGGCCGGAACAAACTATGGCTACACCTTC.

This sequence joins TRBV12-5 and TRBJ1-2; 10 positions agree with TRBD1. V shed 5 bases and J 8 bases; nucleotides not matched to a gene: 8. Germline V gene lookup returns CDR1 LGHNT and CDR2 FRNRAP. This CDR3 region has 14 residues. This chain's CDR3 is CASGPSGQGTGYTF. The CDR3 nucleotides read TGTGCTAGTGGTCCCTCGGGACAGGGGACCGGCTACACCTTC.

The chain combines TRBV27 with TRBJ2-7; D may correspond to TRBD1 or TRBD2 (5 bases each). CDR1 MNHEY and CDR2 SMNVEV come from the germline V gene (reference sequence). V was pared by 5 bases and J by 0 bases, with 11 bases between. The length of the CDR3 is 14 residues. For the CDR3, the DNA is TGTGCCAGCAGTGGGTGGGACGGCTCCTACGAGCAGTACTTC. Its translation: CASSGWDGSYEQYF.

This chain joins TRBV20-1 and TRBJ1-5; possibly TRBD1 for D (5 bases). CDR1 DFQATT and CDR2 SNEGSKA come from the germline V gene (reference sequence). The length of the CDR3 is 14 residues. V was clipped by 3 bases and J by 7 bases, with 16 bases between them. This chain's CDR3 is CSASSGGGQQPQHF. CDR3 bases: TGCAGTGCTAGTAGTGGGGGAGGGCAACAGCCCCAGCATTTT.

This rearrangement joins TRBV20-1 to TRBJ2-7, with TRBD2 matching over 11 bases. Germline V lookup: CDR1 DFQATT, CDR2 SNEGSKA (reference sequence). V gave up 3 bases and J gave up 2 bases; unmatched junction bases: 3. The CDR3 covers 14 residues. The CDR3 DNA reads TGCAGTGCTAGTGGTAGCGGGGGGGCCTACGAGCAGTACTTC. It translates to CSASGSGGAYEQYF.

In its sample, this clone was seen a few times. This specimen includes other DNA sequences encoding the same CDR3. The rearrangement links TRBV19 to TRBJ2-1; 10 bases line up with TRBD1. CDR3 length: 17 amino acids. With 1 base clipped from V and 6 bases from J, the junction kept 9 bases outside the gene matches. Looked up from germline, CDR1 is LNHDA and CDR2 is SQIVND (reference sequence). The CDR3 sequence: CASSIATGTGESNEQFF. The CDR3 DNA reads as TGTGCCAGTAGTATAGCCACCGGGACAGGGGAGAGCAATGAGCAGTTCTTC.

V and J are TRBV3-1 (or the pseudogene TRBV3-2) and TRBJ1-1; D call uncertain. The V end lost 4 bases, the J end lost 8 bases, and 14 bases lay between the germline ends. CDR1 and CDR2 (germline): LGHDT, YNNKEL (reference sequence). The CDR3 has 13 amino acids. CDR3 bases: TGTGCCAGCAGCCCATCTGTTAGGAGGGAAGCTTTCTTT. As protein: CASSPSVRREAFF.

This clone was picked up one time. The genes are TRBV7-8 and TRBJ1-4; D is ambiguous. Trimming removed 5 bases at V and 0 bases at J, with 7 bases between. This CDR3 contains 14 residues. Per germline, CDR1 SGHVS and CDR2 FQNEAQ. Written as DNA, the CDR3 is TGTGCCAGCAGCAGACCTTCAACTAATGAAAAACTGTTTTTT. Protein product: CASSRPSTNEKLFF.

The chain combines TRBV11-2 with TRBJ2-7; 9 bases align to TRBD2. CDR3 length: 17 residues. Germline V gives CDR1 SGHAT, CDR2 FQNNGV. J lost 2 bases, V lost 0 bases, and 8 bases had no gene match. This chain's CDR3 is CASSLDRAGGSTYEQYF. For the CDR3, the DNA is TGTGCCAGCAGCTTAGATCGGGCGGGGGGGTCCACCTACGAGCAGTACTTC.

The chain is built from TRBV28 and TRBJ1-1; 7 positions agree with TRBD1. CDR3 length equals 15 residues. Germline V gives CDR1 MDHEN, CDR2 SYDVKM. J lost 4 bases, V lost 3 bases, and 8 bases had no gene match. The CDR3 region has the DNA TGTGCCAGCAGTTTTGAGGGGGCCGGTAGCACTGAAGCTTTCTTT. Encoded protein: CASSFEGAGSTEAFF.

This clone was observed a single time. The rearrangement joins TRBV2 to TRBJ1-1; D remains ambiguous. The CDR3 is 14 residues long. The V end was cut by 5 bases, the J end by 3 bases, with 13 bases between. Germline V gene sequence: CDR1 SNHLY, CDR2 FYNNEI. The CDR3 coding sequence is TGTGCCAGCAGTACAAGCTTTAAAGACACTGAAGCTTTCTTT. It specifies CASSTSFKDTEAFF.

The J gene is TRBJ2-1, the V gene TRBV5-1, with D possibly being TRBD2 (6 bases). From germline, CDR1 is SGHRS and CDR2 YFSETQ. This CDR3 region has 15 residues. V lost 4 bases to trimming and J lost 3 bases, with 14 bases between them. CDR3 in amino acids: CASSPPIGGYNEQFF. CDR3 nucleotide sequence: TGCGCCAGCAGCCCTCCCATCGGGGGCTACAATGAGCAGTTCTTC.

In its sample, this clone was seen a few times. The gene calls are TRBV7-2 and TRBJ1-1; no definite D call. Trimming took off 4 bases at V and 0 bases at J, with 15 bases between the two ends. Germline V gives CDR1 SGHTA, CDR2 FQGNSA. CDR3 length equals 16 residues. CDR3 in amino acids: CASSSVFWAVNTEAFF. CDR3 bases: TGTGCCAGCAGCTCGGTCTTCTGGGCAGTGAACACTGAAGCTTTCTTT.

The V call is TRBV6-5, the J call TRBJ1-3; D gene unclear. The length of the CDR3 is 14 residues. Per the germline V gene, CDR1 is MNHEY and CDR2 is SVGAGI. The ends were cut back, 2 bases at V and 4 bases at J, with 9 bases in the middle. The CDR3 loop reads CASSYRVGGNTIYF. The CDR3 bases are TGTGCCAGCAGTTACCGGGTAGGAGGAAACACCATATATTTT.

This clone has just a few counts. The rearrangement uses TRBV7-8 and TRBJ1-5; D is perhaps TRBD1 (6 bases). The CDR3 has 17 residues. Germline V CDR1 and CDR2: SGHVS, FQNEAQ. V was shortened by 5 bases and J by 0 bases, with 17 bases between the two germline ends. CDR3 protein: CASSIYYGQHSNQPQHF. As DNA, the CDR3 is TGTGCCAGCAGCATTTACTATGGACAGCATAGCAATCAGCCCCAGCATTTT.

V usage is TRBV27 and J usage is TRBJ2-7; 8 positions match TRBD1. Germline V gene lookup returns CDR1 MNHEY and CDR2 SMNVEV (reference sequence). V gave up 4 bases and J gave up 5 bases; unmatched junction bases: 7. This CDR3 is 14 amino acids long. Here the CDR3 reads CASSSRQGPNEQYF. CDR3 nucleotide sequence: TGTGCCAGCAGTTCACGACAGGGGCCAAACGAGCAGTACTTC.

The sample holds one count of this clone. The chain carries TRBV10-1 and TRBJ2-1; D gene ambiguous. V was clipped by 8 bases and J by 1 base, with 6 bases between them. Germline CDR1 WNHNN, CDR2 SYGVQD (reference sequence). This CDR3 is 12 amino acids long. The CDR3 loop is CASGPSYNEQFF. The CDR3 DNA reads as TGCGCCAGCGGGCCGTCCTACAATGAGCAGTTCTTC.

V and J are TRBV11-2 and TRBJ2-5; possible D gene TRBD2, 5 bases. CDR3 length: 17 amino acids. Trimming pared 0 bases from V and 0 bases from J, leaving 14 bases between. CDR1 is SGHAT, CDR2 FQNNGV, per germline. Here the CDR3 DNA reads TGTGCCAGCAGCTTAGATTTAACCCCCGGGGACCAAGAGACCCAGTACTTC. Amino acids: CASSLDLTPGDQETQYF.